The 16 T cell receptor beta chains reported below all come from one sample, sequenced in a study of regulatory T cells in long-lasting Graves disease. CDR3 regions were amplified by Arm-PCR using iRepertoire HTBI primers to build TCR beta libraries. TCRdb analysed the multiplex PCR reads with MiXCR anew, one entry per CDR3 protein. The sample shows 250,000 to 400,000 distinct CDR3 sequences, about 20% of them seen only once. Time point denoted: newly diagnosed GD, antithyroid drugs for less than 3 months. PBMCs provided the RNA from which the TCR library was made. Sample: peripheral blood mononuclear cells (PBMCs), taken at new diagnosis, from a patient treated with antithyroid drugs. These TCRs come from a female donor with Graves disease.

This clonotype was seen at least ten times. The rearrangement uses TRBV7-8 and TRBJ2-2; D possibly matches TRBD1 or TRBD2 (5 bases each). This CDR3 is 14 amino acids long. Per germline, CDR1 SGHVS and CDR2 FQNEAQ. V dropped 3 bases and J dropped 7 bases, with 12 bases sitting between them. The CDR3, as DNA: TGTGCCAGCAGCTTGGGGACCCACAGCGGGGAGCTGTTTTTT. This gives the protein CASSLGTHSGELFF.

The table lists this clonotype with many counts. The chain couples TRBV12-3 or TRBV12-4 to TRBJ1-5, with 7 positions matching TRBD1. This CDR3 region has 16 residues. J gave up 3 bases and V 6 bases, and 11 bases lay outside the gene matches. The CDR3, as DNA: TGTGCCAGCAGAAGGGGGCAGGGACGTTCCAATCAGCCCCAGCATTTT. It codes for CASRRGQGRSNQPQHF.

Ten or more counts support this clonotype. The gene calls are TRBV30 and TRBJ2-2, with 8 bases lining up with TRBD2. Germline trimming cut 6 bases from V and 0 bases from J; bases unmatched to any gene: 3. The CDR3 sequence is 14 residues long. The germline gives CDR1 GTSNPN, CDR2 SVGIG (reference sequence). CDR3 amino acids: CACRSGTNTGELFF. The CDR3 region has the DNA TGTGCCTGTCGTAGCGGGACGAACACCGGGGAGCTGTTTTTT.

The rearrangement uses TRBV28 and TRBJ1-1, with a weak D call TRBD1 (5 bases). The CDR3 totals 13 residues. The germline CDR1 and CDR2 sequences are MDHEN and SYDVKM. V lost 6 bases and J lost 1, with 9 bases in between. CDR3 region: CASSGGWNTEAFF. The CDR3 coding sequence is TGTGCCAGCAGCGGGGGGTGGAACACTGAAGCTTTCTTT.

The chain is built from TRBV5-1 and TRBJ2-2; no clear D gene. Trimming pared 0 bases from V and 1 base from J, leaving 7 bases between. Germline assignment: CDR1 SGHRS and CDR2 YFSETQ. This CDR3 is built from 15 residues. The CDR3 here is CASSLVSGNTGELFF. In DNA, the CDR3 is TGCGCCAGCAGCTTGGTGTCAGGGAACACCGGGGAGCTGTTTTTT.

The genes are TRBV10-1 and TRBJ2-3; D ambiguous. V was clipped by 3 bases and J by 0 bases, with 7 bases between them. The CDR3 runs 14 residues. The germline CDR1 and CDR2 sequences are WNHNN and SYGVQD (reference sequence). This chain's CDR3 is CASSEGHSTDTQYF. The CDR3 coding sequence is TGCGCCAGCAGTGAAGGTCATAGCACAGATACGCAGTATTTT.

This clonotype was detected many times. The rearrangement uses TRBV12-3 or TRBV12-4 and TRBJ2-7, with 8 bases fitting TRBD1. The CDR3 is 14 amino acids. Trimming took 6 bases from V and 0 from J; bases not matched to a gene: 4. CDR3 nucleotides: TGTGCCAGCAGGGTACAGGGGGACTCCTACGAGCAGTACTTC. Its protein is CASRVQGDSYEQYF.

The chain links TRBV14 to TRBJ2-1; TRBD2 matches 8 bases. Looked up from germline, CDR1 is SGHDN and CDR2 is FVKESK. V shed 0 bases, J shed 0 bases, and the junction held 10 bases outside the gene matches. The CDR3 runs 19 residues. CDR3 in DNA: TGTGCCAGCAGCCAAGATTTTTATAGCGGGATGAGCTCCTACAATGAGCAGTTCTTC. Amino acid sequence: CASSQDFYSGMSSYNEQFF.

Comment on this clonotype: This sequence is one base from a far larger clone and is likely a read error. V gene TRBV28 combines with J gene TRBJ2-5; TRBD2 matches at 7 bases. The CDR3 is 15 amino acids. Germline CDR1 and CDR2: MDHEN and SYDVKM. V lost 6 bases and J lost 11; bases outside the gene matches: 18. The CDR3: CASSLSGWPHNEQYF. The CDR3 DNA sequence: TGTGCCAGCAGCCTTAGCGGGTGGCCCCACAATGAGCAGTACTTC. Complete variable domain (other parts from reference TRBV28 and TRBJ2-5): DVKVTQSSRYLVKRTGEKVFLECVQDMDHENMFWYRQDPGLGLRLIYFSYDVKMKEKGDIPEGYSVSREKKERFSLILESASTNQTSMYLCASSLSGWPHNEQYFGPGTRLLVL.

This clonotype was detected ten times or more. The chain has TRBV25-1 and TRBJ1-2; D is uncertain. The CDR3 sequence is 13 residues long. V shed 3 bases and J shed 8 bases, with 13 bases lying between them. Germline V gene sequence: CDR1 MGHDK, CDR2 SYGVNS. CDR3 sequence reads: CASSEDGYEGYTF. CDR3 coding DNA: TGTGCCAGCAGTGAGGACGGGTATGAGGGCTACACCTTC.

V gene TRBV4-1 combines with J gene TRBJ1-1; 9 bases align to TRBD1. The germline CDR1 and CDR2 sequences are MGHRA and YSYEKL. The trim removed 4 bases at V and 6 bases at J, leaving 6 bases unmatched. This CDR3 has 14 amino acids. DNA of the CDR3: TGCGCCAGCAGCCGAGCAGGGACAGGGTCTGAAGCTTTCTTT. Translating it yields CASSRAGTGSEAFF.

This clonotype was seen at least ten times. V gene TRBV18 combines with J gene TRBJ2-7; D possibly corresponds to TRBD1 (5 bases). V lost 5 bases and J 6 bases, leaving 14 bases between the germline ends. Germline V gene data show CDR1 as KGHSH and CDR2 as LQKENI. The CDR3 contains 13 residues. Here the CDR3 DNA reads TGTGCCAGCTCAGCAGGGTCCCCTGGCGAGCAGTACTTC. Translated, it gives CASSAGSPGEQYF.

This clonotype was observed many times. The CDR3 here is CASSREGDREYEKLFF. DNA of the CDR3: TGTGCCAGCAGTCGCGAAGGGGACAGAGAGTATGAAAAACTGTTTTTT. The rearrangement joins TRBV6-1 to TRBJ1-4; 7 nucleotides align to TRBD1. The CDR3 extends over 16 amino acids. Germline CDR1 MNHNS, CDR2 SASEGT. Trimming at V came to 5 bases and at J to 6 bases, leaving 12 bases not matched to a gene.

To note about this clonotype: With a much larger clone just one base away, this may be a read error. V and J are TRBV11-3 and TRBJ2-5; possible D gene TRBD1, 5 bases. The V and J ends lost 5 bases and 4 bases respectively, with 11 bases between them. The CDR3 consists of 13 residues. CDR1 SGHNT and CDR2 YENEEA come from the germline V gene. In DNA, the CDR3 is TGTGCCAGCAGCGGGGCCGCGACAGAGACCCAGTACTTC. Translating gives CASSGAATETQYF.

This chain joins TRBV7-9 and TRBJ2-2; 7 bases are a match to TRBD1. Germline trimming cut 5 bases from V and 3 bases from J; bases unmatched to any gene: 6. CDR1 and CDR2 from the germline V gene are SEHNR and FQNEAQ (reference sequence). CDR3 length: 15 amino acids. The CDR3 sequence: CASSASGTDTGELFF. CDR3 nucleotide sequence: TGTGCCAGCAGCGCCTCCGGGACAGACACCGGGGAGCTGTTTTTT.

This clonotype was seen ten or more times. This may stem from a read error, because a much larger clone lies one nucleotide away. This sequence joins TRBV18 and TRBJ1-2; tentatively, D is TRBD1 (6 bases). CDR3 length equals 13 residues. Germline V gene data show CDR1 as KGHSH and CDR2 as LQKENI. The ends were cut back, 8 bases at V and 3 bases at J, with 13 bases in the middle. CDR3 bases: TGTGCCAGCAGCTTACAGGGAGACTATGGCTACACCTTC. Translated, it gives CASSLQGDYGYTF. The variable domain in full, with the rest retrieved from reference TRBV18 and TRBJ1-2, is NAGVMQNPRHLVRRRGQEARLRCSPMKGHSHVYWYRQLPEEGLKFMVYLQKENIIDESGMPKERFSAEFPKEGPSILRIQQVVRGDSAAYFCASSLQGDYGYTFGSGTRLTVV.